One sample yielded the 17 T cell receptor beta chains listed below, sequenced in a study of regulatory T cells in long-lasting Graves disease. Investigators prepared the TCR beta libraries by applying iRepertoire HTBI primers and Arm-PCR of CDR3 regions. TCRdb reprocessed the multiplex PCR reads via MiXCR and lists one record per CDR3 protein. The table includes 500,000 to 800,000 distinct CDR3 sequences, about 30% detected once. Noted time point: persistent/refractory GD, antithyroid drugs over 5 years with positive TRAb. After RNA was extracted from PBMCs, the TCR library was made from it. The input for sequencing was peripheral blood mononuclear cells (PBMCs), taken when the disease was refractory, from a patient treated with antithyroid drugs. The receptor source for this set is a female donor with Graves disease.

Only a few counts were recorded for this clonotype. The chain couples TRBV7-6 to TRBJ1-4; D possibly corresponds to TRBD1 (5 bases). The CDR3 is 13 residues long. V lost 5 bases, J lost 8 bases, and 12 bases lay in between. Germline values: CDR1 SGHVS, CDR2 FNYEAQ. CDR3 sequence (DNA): TGTGCCAGCAGCCTACCGACAGACGAAAAACTGTTTTTT. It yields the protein CASSLPTDEKLFF.

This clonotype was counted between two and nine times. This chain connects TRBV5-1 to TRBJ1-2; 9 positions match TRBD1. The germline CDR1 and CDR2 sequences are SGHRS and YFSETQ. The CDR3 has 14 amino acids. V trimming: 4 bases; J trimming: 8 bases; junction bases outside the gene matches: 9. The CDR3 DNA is TGCGCCAGCAGCCCGGACAGGGGTGTTTTCGGCTACACCTTC. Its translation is CASSPDRGVFGYTF.

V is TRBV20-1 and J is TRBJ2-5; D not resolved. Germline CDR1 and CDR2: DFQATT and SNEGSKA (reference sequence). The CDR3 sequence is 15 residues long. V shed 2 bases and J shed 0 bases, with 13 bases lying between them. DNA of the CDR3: TGCAGTGCTAGATACTTGTCTAGATACCAAGAGACCCAGTACTTC. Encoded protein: CSARYLSRYQETQYF.

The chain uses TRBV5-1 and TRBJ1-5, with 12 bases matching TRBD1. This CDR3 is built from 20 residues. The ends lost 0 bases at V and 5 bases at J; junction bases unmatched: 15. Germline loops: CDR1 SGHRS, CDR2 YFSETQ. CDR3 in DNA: TGCGCCAGCAGCTTGGAGGGGACAGGGGGCACCCTGTTTGCCGATCAGCCCCAGCATTTT. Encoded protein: CASSLEGTGGTLFADQPQHF. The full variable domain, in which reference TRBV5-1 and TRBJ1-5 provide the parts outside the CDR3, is KAGVTQTPRYLIKTRGQQVTLSCSPISGHRSVSWYQQTPGQGLQFLFEYFSETQRNKGNFPGRFSGRQFSNSRSEMNVSTLELGDSALYLCASSLEGTGGTLFADQPQHFGDGTRLSIL.

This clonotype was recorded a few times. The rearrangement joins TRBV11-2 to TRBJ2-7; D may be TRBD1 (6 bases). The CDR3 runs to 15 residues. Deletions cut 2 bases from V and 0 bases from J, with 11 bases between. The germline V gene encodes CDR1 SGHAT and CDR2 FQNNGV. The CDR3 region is CASSLYDRSSYEQYF. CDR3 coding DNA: TGTGCCAGCAGCTTATATGACAGGAGCTCCTACGAGCAGTACTTC.

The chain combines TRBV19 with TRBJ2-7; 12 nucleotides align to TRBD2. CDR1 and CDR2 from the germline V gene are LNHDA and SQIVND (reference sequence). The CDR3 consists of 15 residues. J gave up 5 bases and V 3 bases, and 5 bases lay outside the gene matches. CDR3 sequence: CASSISSGRAHEQYF. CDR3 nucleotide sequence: TGTGCCAGTAGTATTTCTAGCGGGAGGGCCCACGAGCAGTACTTC.

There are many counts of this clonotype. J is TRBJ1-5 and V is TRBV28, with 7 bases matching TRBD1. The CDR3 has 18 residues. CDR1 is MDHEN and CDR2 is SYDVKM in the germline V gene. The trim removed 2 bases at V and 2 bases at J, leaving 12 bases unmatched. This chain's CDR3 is CASSLLGDADRGNQPQHF. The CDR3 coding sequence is TGTGCCAGCAGTTTACTTGGTGATGCCGACAGGGGCAATCAGCCCCAGCATTTT.

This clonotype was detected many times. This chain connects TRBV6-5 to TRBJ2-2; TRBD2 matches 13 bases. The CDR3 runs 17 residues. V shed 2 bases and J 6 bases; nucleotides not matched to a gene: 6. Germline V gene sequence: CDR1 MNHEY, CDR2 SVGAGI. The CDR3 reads CASSYMGLAGPSGELFF. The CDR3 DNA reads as TGTGCCAGCAGTTACATGGGACTAGCGGGACCTTCCGGGGAGCTGTTTTTT.

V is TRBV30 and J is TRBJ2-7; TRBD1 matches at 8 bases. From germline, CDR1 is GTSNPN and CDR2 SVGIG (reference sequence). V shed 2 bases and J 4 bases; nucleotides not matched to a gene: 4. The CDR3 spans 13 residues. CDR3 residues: CAWSLDRGYEQYF. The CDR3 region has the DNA TGTGCCTGGAGTTTAGACAGGGGTTACGAGCAGTACTTC.

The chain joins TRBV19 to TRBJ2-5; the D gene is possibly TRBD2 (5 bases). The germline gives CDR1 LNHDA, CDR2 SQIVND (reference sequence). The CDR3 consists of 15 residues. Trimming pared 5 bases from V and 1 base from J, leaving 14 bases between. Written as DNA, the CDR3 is TGTGCCAGTAGTTCCTCCGTCGAGGGCCAAGAGACCCAGTACTTC. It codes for CASSSSVEGQETQYF. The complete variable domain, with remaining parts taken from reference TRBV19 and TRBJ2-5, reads DGGITQSPKYLFRKEGQNVTLSCEQNLNHDAMYWYRQDPGQGLRLIYYSQIVNDFQKGDIAEGYSVSREKKESFPLTVTSAQKNPTAFYLCASSSSVEGQETQYFGPGTRLLVL.

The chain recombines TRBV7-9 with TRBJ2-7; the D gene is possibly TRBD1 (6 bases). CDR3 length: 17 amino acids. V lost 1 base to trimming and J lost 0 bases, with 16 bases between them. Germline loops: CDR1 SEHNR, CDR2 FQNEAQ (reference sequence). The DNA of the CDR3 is TGTGCCAGCAGCTTAGATAGGTGGGGGCCCCCCTCCTACGAGCAGTACTTC. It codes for CASSLDRWGPPSYEQYF. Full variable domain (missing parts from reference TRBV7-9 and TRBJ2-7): DTGVSQNPRHKITKRGQNVTFRCDPISEHNRLYWYRQTLGQGPEFLTYFQNEAQLEKSRLLSDRFSAERPKGSFSTLEIQRTEQGDSAMYLCASSLDRWGPPSYEQYFGPGTRLTVT.

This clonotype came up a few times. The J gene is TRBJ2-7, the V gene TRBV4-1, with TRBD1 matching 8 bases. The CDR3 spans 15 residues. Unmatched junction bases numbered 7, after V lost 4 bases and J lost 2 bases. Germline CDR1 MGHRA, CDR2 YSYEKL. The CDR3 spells CASSPRVQGAYEQYF. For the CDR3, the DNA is TGCGCCAGCAGCCCGAGGGTACAGGGGGCCTACGAGCAGTACTTC.

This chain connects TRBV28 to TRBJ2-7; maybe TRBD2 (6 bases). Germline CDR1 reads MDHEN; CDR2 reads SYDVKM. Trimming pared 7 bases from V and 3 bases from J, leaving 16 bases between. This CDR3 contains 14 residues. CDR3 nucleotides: TGTGCCAGCACCCTCTCGGGGGACCTCTACGAGCAGTACTTC. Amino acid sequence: CASTLSGDLYEQYF. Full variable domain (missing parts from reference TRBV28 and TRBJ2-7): DVKVTQSSRYLVKRTGEKVFLECVQDMDHENMFWYRQDPGLGLRLIYFSYDVKMKEKGDIPEGYSVSREKKERFSLILESASTNQTSMYLCASTLSGDLYEQYFGPGTRLTVT.

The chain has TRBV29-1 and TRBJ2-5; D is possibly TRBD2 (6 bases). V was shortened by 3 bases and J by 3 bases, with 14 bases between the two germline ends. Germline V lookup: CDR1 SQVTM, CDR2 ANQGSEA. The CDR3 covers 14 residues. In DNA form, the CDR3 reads TGCAGCGTTGACCGGGACTTTTCGGAAGAGACCCAGTACTTC. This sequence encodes CSVDRDFSEETQYF.

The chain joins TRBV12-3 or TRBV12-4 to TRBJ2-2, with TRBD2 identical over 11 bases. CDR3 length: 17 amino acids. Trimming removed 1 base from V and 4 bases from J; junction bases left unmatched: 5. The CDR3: CASSLESSGRFTGELFF. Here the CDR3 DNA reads TGTGCCAGCAGTTTAGAATCTAGCGGGAGGTTCACCGGGGAGCTGTTTTTT.

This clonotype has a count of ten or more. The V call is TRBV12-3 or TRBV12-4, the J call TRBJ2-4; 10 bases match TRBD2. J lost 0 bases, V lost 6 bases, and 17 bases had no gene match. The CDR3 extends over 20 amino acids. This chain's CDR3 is CASRVASGRVGGEAKNIQYF. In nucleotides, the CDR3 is TGTGCCAGCAGGGTTGCTAGCGGGAGAGTGGGTGGGGAAGCCAAAAACATTCAGTACTTC.

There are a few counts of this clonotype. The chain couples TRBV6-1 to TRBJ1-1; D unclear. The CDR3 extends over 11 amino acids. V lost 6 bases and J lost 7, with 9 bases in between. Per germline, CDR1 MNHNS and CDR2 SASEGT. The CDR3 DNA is TGTGCCAGCAGCCCCGCAGTTGAAGCTTTCTTT. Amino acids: CASSPAVEAFF.